This T cell receptor beta chain is drawn from a study of blood T cell repertoires in COVID-19. Only in-frame clones appear in the TCRdb table, and some are missing; sequencing was by immunoSEQ multiplex PCR. This sample has 300,000 to 450,000 clones, with 87% found just once. Seattle patients were enrolled while actively infected and followed longitudinally. V shed 2 bases and J 0 bases; nucleotides not matched to a gene: 3. The germline gives CDR1 SEHNR, CDR2 FQNEAQ (reference sequence). This CDR3 is built from 16 residues. This TCR derives from a woman aged 30 to 39 with COVID-19, enrolled during active disease. The specimen was peripheral blood. The chain uses TRBV7-9 and TRBJ1-5; 8 nucleotides match TRBD1. Here the CDR3 DNA reads TGTGCCAGCAGCTTATCTCAGGGGGCTAGCAATCAGCCCCAGCATTTT. This gives the protein CASSLSQGASNQPQHF.